What follows are 25 T cell receptor beta chains derived from one specimen sequenced in a study of T cell responses to AZD1222 COVID-19 vaccine (dated by TCRdb to the early 2020s). This sample's time point label indicates: about 28 days (+/-7) after the second vaccine dose. The library was obtained by the immunoSEQ multiplex PCR assay. Entries here come from immuneACCESS through TCRdb and include only in-frame sequences with V and J called. Some clones fail to appear in such tables; in the studies checked, an unresolved V gene covers under half of the shortfall, and the cause of the remainder is unknown. Recorded for this sample are 100,000 to 150,000 clones; around 84% of them occurred a single time. The top ten clonotypes cover about 27% of the sample. The sequencing here drew on peripheral blood, taken 28 days after the second AZD1222 dose. All receptors come from an adult who received the AZD1222 COVID-19 vaccine.

The CDR3 coding sequence is TGTGCCTGGAGTGTACTTAGTTCACCCCTCCACTTT. It codes for CAWSVLSSPLHF. This chain uses TRBV30 with TRBJ1-6; D is uncertain. Per the germline V gene, CDR1 is GTSNPN and CDR2 is SVGIG (reference sequence). Trimming pared 0 bases from V and 9 bases from J, leaving 6 bases between. The CDR3 covers 12 residues.

V usage is TRBV6-1 and J usage is TRBJ1-3; D unclear. Germline V gene sequence: CDR1 MNHNS, CDR2 SASEGT. Trimming left V 4 bases short and J 8 bases short, with 9 bases between. This CDR3 region has 12 residues. The CDR3 DNA reads as TGTGCCAGCAGTGCAGCATCGGACACCATATATTTT. Amino acids: CASSAASDTIYF.

CDR3 in DNA: TGTGCCAGCTCACCGACAGGGGGTAACAATCAGCCCCAGCATTTT. As protein: CASSPTGGNNQPQHF. The chain joins TRBV18 to TRBJ1-5; 9 bases map to TRBD1. Germline CDR1 and CDR2: KGHSH and LQKENI. The CDR3 extends over 15 amino acids. With 3 bases clipped from V and 3 bases from J, the junction kept 3 bases outside the gene matches.

V usage is TRBV6-5 and J usage is TRBJ1-2; no definite D call. V was trimmed by 7 bases and J by 7 bases, leaving 13 bases between them. The CDR3 has 12 amino acids. Per germline, CDR1 MNHEY and CDR2 SVGAGI. The CDR3 coding sequence is TGTGCCAGCACTGGACCCGGGAGTGGCTACACCTTC. Protein product: CASTGPGSGYTF.

This chain's CDR3 is CASNGLDYGYTF. DNA for the CDR3: TGTGCCAGTAATGGCCTCGACTATGGCTACACCTTC. The chain recombines TRBV19 with TRBJ1-2; unclear D gene. Trimming took off 7 bases at V and 3 bases at J, with 9 bases between the two ends. Germline V lookup: CDR1 LNHDA, CDR2 SQIVND (reference sequence). This CDR3 spans 12 amino acids. Based on the CDR3 plus reference TRBV19 and TRBJ1-2, the full variable domain is DGGITQSPKYLFRKEGQNVTLSCEQNLNHDAMYWYRQDPGQGLRLIYYSQIVNDFQKGDIAEGYSVSREKKESFPLTVTSAQKNPTAFYLCASNGLDYGYTFGSGTRLTVV.

The gene calls are TRBV3-1 (or the pseudogene TRBV3-2) and TRBJ2-3; 8 bases are a match to TRBD1. V lost 10 bases, J lost 2 bases, and 17 bases stayed unmatched. The CDR3 length is 17 residues. The V gene's germline CDR1 is LGHDT and CDR2 YNNKEL (reference sequence). The CDR3 DNA sequence: TGTGCCACCGGAGAACAGGGGGTGGCCGACTCCACAGATACGCAGTATTTT. Translated: CATGEQGVADSTDTQYF.

The sample holds one count of this clone. Other DNA sequences within the sample encode an identical CDR3. The chain links TRBV12-3 or TRBV12-4 to TRBJ2-1; D remains ambiguous. The V end was cut by 6 bases, the J end by 7 bases, with 7 bases between. The CDR3 is 11 residues long. CDR3 sequence reads: CASSSYNEQFF. The CDR3 coding sequence is TGTGCCAGCAGCTCGTATAATGAGCAGTTCTTC.

The rearrangement links TRBV2 to TRBJ1-2, with D hard to call. The CDR3 sequence is 11 residues long. V lost 4 bases and J 6 bases, leaving 6 bases between the germline ends. CDR1 SNHLY and CDR2 FYNNEI come from the germline V gene. The CDR3 region has the DNA TGTGCCAGCAGTGTAGTGGATGGCTACACCTTC. Its translation is CASSVVDGYTF.

V and J are TRBV19 and TRBJ1-2; D unresolved. Trimming took 1 base from V and 8 from J, leaving 11 bases between them. Germline V gene lookup returns CDR1 LNHDA and CDR2 SQIVND (reference sequence). The CDR3 runs to 13 residues. CDR3 loop: CASSIVGQEGYTF. The CDR3 DNA follows: TGTGCCAGTAGTATAGTTGGTCAAGAGGGCTACACCTTC.

This clone was detected once. V and J are TRBV19 and TRBJ2-3; 10 positions agree with TRBD1. J gave up 3 bases and V 5 bases, and 2 bases lay outside the gene matches. The germline V gene has CDR1 LNHDA and CDR2 SQIVND (reference sequence). The CDR3 is 14 amino acids. Here the CDR3 DNA reads TGTGCCAGTAGTTTGGGACAGGGGACAGATACGCAGTATTTT. Translation: CASSLGQGTDTQYF.

This chain links TRBV18 with TRBJ2-1, with 16 bases aligning to TRBD2. Germline V gives CDR1 KGHSH, CDR2 LQKENI. CDR3 size: 17 residues. V trimming: 3 bases; J trimming: 4 bases; junction bases outside the gene matches: 3. The CDR3 coding sequence is TGTGCCAGCTCACCCCGGGGACTAGCGGGGGGGTACAATGAGCAGTTCTTC. It encodes CASSPRGLAGGYNEQFF.

The V call is TRBV7-9, the J call TRBJ2-7; TRBD2 matches 8 bases. Looked up from germline, CDR1 is SEHNR and CDR2 is FQNEAQ (reference sequence). The V segment lost 5 bases and the J segment 1 base; nucleotides outside the gene matches: 7. This CDR3 spans 15 amino acids. The CDR3 nucleotides are TGTGCCAGCAGCCGGAGCGGGGGCACGTCCTACGAGCAGTACTTC. Its protein product is CASSRSGGTSYEQYF.

The V gene is TRBV9, the J gene TRBJ1-6; no firm D call. The germline V gene has CDR1 SGDLS and CDR2 YYNGEE. This CDR3 is 15 amino acids long. V was clipped by 3 bases and J by 6 bases, with 13 bases between them. The CDR3 sequence: CASSGRRVANSPLHF. Written as DNA, the CDR3 is TGTGCCAGCAGCGGCAGAAGGGTAGCTAATTCACCCCTCCACTTT.

This clone was picked up one time. This rearrangement joins TRBV10-1 to TRBJ1-3; D gene unclear. Trimming shortened V by 2 bases and J by 2 bases, and 1 base separated the two germline ends. Germline values: CDR1 WNHNN, CDR2 SYGVQD (reference sequence). This CDR3 is built from 12 residues. DNA for the CDR3: TGCGCCAGCAGTGAGACTGGAAACACCATATATTTT. This sequence encodes CASSETGNTIYF.

V gene TRBV19 combines with J gene TRBJ1-6, with D tentatively TRBD1 (5 bases). The CDR3 length is 16 residues. Looked up from germline, CDR1 is LNHDA and CDR2 is SQIVND (reference sequence). V was shortened by 8 bases and J by 1 base, with 15 bases between the two germline ends. CDR3 residues: CASGAMAGSYNSPLHF. CDR3 DNA: TGTGCCAGTGGGGCCATGGCCGGGTCCTATAATTCACCCCTCCACTTT.

The chain carries TRBV11-3 and TRBJ1-1; D is unresolved. Trimming cost V 3 bases and J 1 base, with 18 bases left between them. Germline V gene sequence: CDR1 SGHNT, CDR2 YENEEA. The CDR3 consists of 17 residues. CDR3 bases: TGTGCCAGCAGCTTGGCCTGGCCCACTGCGGAGAACACTGAAGCTTTCTTT. Protein product: CASSLAWPTAENTEAFF. The full variable domain, rest sourced from reference TRBV11-3 and TRBJ1-1, is EAGVVQSPRYKIIEKKQPVAFWCNPISGHNTLYWYLQNLGQGPELLIRYENEEAVDDSQLPKDRFSAERLKGVDSTLKIQPAELGDSAVYLCASSLAWPTAENTEAFFGQGTRLTVV.

This clone was detected only once. The genes are TRBV28 and TRBJ2-3; TRBD2 matches 10 bases. CDR3 size: 16 residues. Germline V gives CDR1 MDHEN, CDR2 SYDVKM. Losses at the gene ends were 3 bases for V and 5 bases for J; bases not matched to a gene: 8. Here the CDR3 reads CASSFFSGGQRDTQYF. DNA for the CDR3: TGTGCCAGCAGTTTCTTTAGCGGGGGGCAGAGAGATACGCAGTATTTT.

This chain connects TRBV6-5 to TRBJ1-1; D call uncertain. CDR1 and CDR2 from the germline V gene are MNHEY and SVGAGI. CDR3 length: 14 residues. Trimming cost V 0 bases and J 5 bases, with 10 bases left between them. The CDR3 protein is CASSYSSMVTEAFF. CDR3 coding DNA: TGTGCCAGCAGTTACTCGAGTATGGTTACTGAAGCTTTCTTT.

This chain joins TRBV5-1 and TRBJ2-1; D may be TRBD1 (5 bases). This CDR3 is 16 amino acids long. Germline CDR1 and CDR2: SGHRS and YFSETQ. Trimming left V 1 base short and J 5 bases short, with 16 bases between. CDR3 amino acids: CASSLMGPQLNNEQFF. DNA for the CDR3: TGCGCCAGCAGCTTGATGGGGCCCCAACTCAACAATGAGCAGTTCTTC. The whole variable domain, filled in from reference TRBV5-1 and TRBJ2-1, reads KAGVTQTPRYLIKTRGQQVTLSCSPISGHRSVSWYQQTPGQGLQFLFEYFSETQRNKGNFPGRFSGRQFSNSRSEMNVSTLELGDSALYLCASSLMGPQLNNEQFFGPGTRLTVL.

This chain links TRBV30 with TRBJ1-6; D perhaps matches TRBD1 (5 bases). Between the trimmed V and J ends, which lost 4 bases and 5 bases, there was a span of 15 bases. Germline-derived CDR1 and CDR2 are GTSNPN and SVGIG (reference sequence). This CDR3 contains 15 residues. The CDR3 here is CAWMGRDGNNSPLHF. The CDR3 nucleotides are TGTGCCTGGATGGGTCGGGACGGGAATAATTCACCCCTCCACTTT.

Concerning this clone itself: This may arise from a read error, as a much more abundant clone is one base away. For the CDR3, the DNA is TGTGCCAGCAGCTTTGCTTACGAGCAGTACTTC. This translates into CASSFAYEQYF. The V call is TRBV11-2, the J call TRBJ2-7; D remains unclear. V shed 3 bases and J shed 4 bases, with 4 bases lying between them. Germline V gives CDR1 SGHAT, CDR2 FQNNGV. CDR3 length equals 11 residues.

The chain joins TRBV2 to TRBJ1-5; the D is unclear. The germline V gene has CDR1 SNHLY and CDR2 FYNNEI. CDR3 size: 15 residues. Trimming took 2 bases from V and 9 from J, leaving 17 bases between them. CDR3 in DNA: TGTGCCAGCAGTGAAATCCCCCCTAGGTCCGCGCCCCAGCATTTT. This sequence encodes CASSEIPPRSAPQHF. The full variable domain, its missing parts supplied by reference TRBV2 and TRBJ1-5, is EPEVTQTPSHQVTQMGQEVILRCVPISNHLYFYWYRQILGQKVEFLVSFYNNEISEKSEIFDDQFSVERPDGSNFTLKIRSTKLEDSAMYFCASSEIPPRSAPQHFGDGTRLSIL.

V usage is TRBV5-1 and J usage is TRBJ2-3; either TRBD1 or TRBD2 may supply D (6 bases each). In germline, CDR1 is SGHRS, CDR2 YFSETQ. The CDR3 is 17 residues long. V lost 2 bases and J 0 bases, leaving 16 bases between the germline ends. CDR3 in DNA: TGCGCCAGCAGCTTCGGGGGCCGTCACCCGAGCACAGATACGCAGTATTTT. The encoded protein is CASSFGGRHPSTDTQYF.

The V call is TRBV27, the J call TRBJ1-6; possible D gene TRBD1, 5 bases. The CDR3 is 14 amino acids. V was pared by 5 bases and J by 6 bases, with 11 bases between. Germline V gene sequence: CDR1 MNHEY, CDR2 SMNVEV (reference sequence). The CDR3 is CASSPRDGNSPLHF. The CDR3 nucleotides are TGTGCCAGCAGTCCCCGGGACGGTAATTCACCCCTCCACTTT.

The rearrangement uses TRBV6-1 and TRBJ1-1; D possibly corresponds to TRBD1 (6 bases). The CDR3 is 13 amino acids. Between the trimmed V and J ends, which lost 3 bases and 1 base, there was a span of 6 bases. Germline CDR1 reads MNHNS; CDR2 reads SASEGT. The CDR3 coding sequence is TGTGCCAGCAGTGACAGGGGGAACACTGAAGCTTTCTTT. This codes for CASSDRGNTEAFF.